The rows below give T cell receptor beta chains drawn from one sample of a study of T cells in pancreatic ductal adenocarcinoma. Clones were read by immunoSEQ multiplex PCR, and TCRdb kept only the in-frame ones, dropping some. The table includes some 9,400 clones, 67% detected once. Input material: pancreatic tumor tissue. The origin of the receptors is a human donor with pancreatic ductal adenocarcinoma. Both conserved end residues are part of each CDR3. Each record gives: D gene, V gene, clone size, J gene, CDR3 protein, CDR3 DNA. The D gene is left open where the match is weak. Where a row states a size, it is once, few, many or the class of an expanded clone; other rows omit it.

.	TRBV7-8	few	TRBJ2-7	CASSLGQEQYF	TGTGCCAGCAGCTTAGGGCAGGAGCAGTACTTC
.	TRBV9	.	TRBJ1-1	CASSENAGNTEAFF	TGTGCCAGCAGCGAAAATGCGGGGAACACTGAAGCTTTCTTT
TRBD2	TRBV4-2	once	TRBJ2-1	CASSHGTSSYNEQFF	TGTGCCAGCAGCCATGGGACTAGCTCCTACAATGAGCAGTTCTTC
.	TRBV7-9	.	TRBJ2-3	CASSLGGASTDTQYF	TGTGCCAGCAGCTTGGGTGGGGCCAGCACAGATACGCAGTATTTT
.	TRBV5-5	.	TRBJ1-6	CASSAATGVVSSPLHF	TGTGCCAGCAGCGCCGCGACTGGGGTTGTCAGTTCACCCCTCCACTTT
.	TRBV18	.	TRBJ1-1	CASSTEQVVRRAFF	TGTGCCAGCTCAACGGAACAGGTCGTGCGCAGGGCTTTCTTT
.	TRBV4-1	.	TRBJ1-1	CASSRLPETPEAFF	TGCGCCAGCAGCCGATTACCCGAAACCCCTGAAGCTTTCTTT
.	TRBV2	.	TRBJ2-1	CASSVRTLGPYNEQFF	TGTGCCAGCAGTGTTAGGACACTTGGACCCTACAATGAGCAGTTCTTC
.	TRBV2	.	TRBJ2-5	CASSVGVAYQETQYF	TGTGCCAGCAGTGTGGGGGTGGCCTACCAAGAGACCCAGTACTTC
TRBD1	TRBV9	.	TRBJ1-2	CASSPDTGGLANYGYTF	TGTGCCAGCAGCCCAGATACAGGGGGCTTAGCTAACTATGGCTACACCTTC
.	TRBV28	.	TRBJ2-7	CASSWGSSYEQYF	TGTGCCAGCAGTTGGGGGTCGTCCTACGAGCAGTACTTC
TRBD2	TRBV5-1	few	TRBJ2-5	CASRPAAGAGETQYF	TGCGCCAGCAGGCCAGCAGCGGGAGCGGGGGAGACCCAGTACTTC
.	TRBV10-3	medium-sized	TRBJ1-3	CAGGVFGNTIYF	TGTGCCGGAGGGGTGTTTGGAAACACCATATATTTT
.	TRBV6-5	few	TRBJ2-2	CASSWGALTGELFF	TGTGCCAGCAGTTGGGGGGCCCTCACCGGGGAGCTGTTTTTT
.	TRBV10-3	.	TRBJ2-1	CAISEGHPPYNEQFF	TGTGCCATCAGTGAAGGGCACCCTCCCTACAATGAGCAGTTCTTC
.	TRBV7-6	once	TRBJ2-3	CASSPGGGTDTQYF	TGTGCCAGCAGCCCCGGGGGAGGAACAGATACGCAGTATTTT
.	TRBV5-1	medium-sized	TRBJ2-7	CASSDFPGRADEQYF	TGCGCCAGCAGCGATTTCCCGGGACGCGCAGACGAGCAGTACTTC
TRBD1	TRBV4-1	.	TRBJ2-3	CASSQTGTASTDTQYF	TGCGCCAGCAGCCAGACCGGGACAGCTAGCACAGATACGCAGTATTTT
TRBD2	TRBV7-6	once	TRBJ2-3	CASSQGLAGALSTDTQYF	TGTGCCAGCAGCCAAGGACTAGCGGGGGCCCTGAGCACAGATACGCAGTATTTT
TRBD1	TRBV10-2	.	TRBJ1-1	CASSEGQGLTHTEAFF	TGCGCCAGCAGTGAGGGACAGGGGCTGACTCACACTGAAGCTTTCTTT
TRBD1	TRBV4-1	hyperexpanded	TRBJ1-3	CASSQDRGSGNTIYF	TGCGCCAGCAGCCAAGACAGGGGGTCTGGAAACACCATATATTTT
TRBD1	TRBV4-1	.	TRBJ1-2	CASSASGTGYYGYTF	TGCGCCAGCAGCGCATCCGGGACAGGGTACTATGGCTACACCTTC
TRBD1	TRBV4-2	.	TRBJ1-1	CASSQAGTGLTEAFF	TGTGCCAGCAGCCAAGCCGGGACAGGGTTAACTGAAGCTTTCTTT
.	TRBV5-1	.	TRBJ1-6	CASSVGDIGVNPLHF	TGCGCCAGCAGCGTAGGGGACATCGGGGTCAATCCCCTCCACTTT
.	TRBV19	.	TRBJ1-1	CASSIPPGVGTEAFF	TGTGCCAGTAGTATCCCCCCGGGGGTCGGCACTGAAGCTTTCTTT
.	TRBV5-8	.	TRBJ1-3	CASSRTSGSGNTIYF	TGTGCCAGCAGTCGGACATCCGGCTCTGGAAACACCATATATTTT
TRBD1	TRBV27	once	TRBJ2-1	CASSFPGTGGFNEQFF	TGTGCCAGCAGTTTTCCCGGGACAGGGGGTTTCAATGAGCAGTTCTTC
TRBD1	TRBV19	once	TRBJ1-1	CASTFGTENTEAFF	TGTGCCAGTACCTTCGGGACAGAGAACACTGAAGCTTTCTTT
.	TRBV25-1	few	TRBJ2-7	CATSNTSYEQYF	TGTGCCACCTCTAATACCTCCTACGAGCAGTACTTC
.	TRBV28	.	TRBJ1-2	CASDTGPGYGYTF	TGTGCCAGCGATACAGGACCCGGCTATGGCTACACCTTC
.	TRBV9	once	TRBJ1-2	CASSRDGGPYGYTF	TGTGCCAGCAGCCGAGACGGGGGACCCTATGGCTACACCTTC
.	TRBV19	.	TRBJ2-7	CASSAAVGRSYEQYF	TGTGCCAGTAGTGCGGCGGTTGGCCGCTCCTACGAGCAGTACTTC
.	TRBV21-1	.	TRBJ1-3	CASSKVGGRGHSGNTIYF	TGTGCCAGCAGCAAAGTTGGAGGGCGGGGCCACTCTGGAAACACCATATATTTT
.	TRBV14	.	TRBJ2-5	CASSQDIEGLGETQYF	TGTGCCAGCAGCCAAGATATTGAGGGGCTCGGGGAGACCCAGTACTTC
TRBD2	TRBV19	few	TRBJ2-1	CASSMKVAGVNEQFF	TGTGCCAGTAGTATGAAGGTAGCGGGAGTGAATGAGCAGTTCTTC
.	TRBV4-2	.	TRBJ1-2	CASSLGSFRPDYGYTF	TGTGCCAGCAGTCTGGGTTCGTTTCGACCGGACTATGGCTACACCTTC
.	TRBV7-9	.	TRBJ1-1	CASSLGSGSEAFF	TGTGCCAGCAGCTTAGGGTCGGGGTCTGAAGCTTTCTTT
.	TRBV7-9	.	TRBJ2-5	CASSSRQGGAETQYF	TGTGCCAGCAGCTCCAGACAGGGAGGGGCGGAGACCCAGTACTTC
.	TRBV11-2	.	TRBJ2-3	CASSLDRGSTDTQYF	TGTGCCAGCAGCTTAGATAGAGGCAGCACAGATACGCAGTATTTT
TRBD1	TRBV28	.	TRBJ2-5	CASSLAGGLQETQYF	TGTGCCAGCAGTTTGGCAGGGGGCCTCCAAGAGACCCAGTACTTC
.	TRBV28	medium-sized	TRBJ2-7	CASSFLDRPYEQYF	TGTGCCAGCAGTTTCCTAGACAGGCCCTACGAGCAGTACTTC
.	TRBV6-5	.	TRBJ2-2	CASSPGEMDTGELFF	TGTGCCAGCAGCCCGGGGGAGATGGACACCGGGGAGCTGTTTTTT
.	TRBV11-2	.	TRBJ2-2	CASVPYGQVNTGELFF	TGTGCCAGCGTCCCTTATGGGCAGGTGAACACCGGGGAGCTGTTTTTT
TRBD1	TRBV6-1	.	TRBJ1-2	CASSDSKRDRWQVGYTF	TGTGCCAGCAGTGATAGCAAGCGGGACAGATGGCAGGTTGGCTACACCTTC
.	TRBV6-1	.	TRBJ2-3	CASSEGFAGTDTQYF	TGTGCCAGCAGTGAAGGGTTTGCTGGGACAGATACGCAGTATTTT
.	TRBV5-1	.	TRBJ1-5	CASREQPYSNQPQHF	TGCGCCAGCAGGGAACAGCCTTATAGCAATCAGCCCCAGCATTTT
TRBD1	TRBV28	.	TRBJ1-2	CASSSTGGAFFYTF	TGTGCCAGCAGTTCGACAGGGGGCGCTTTCTTTTACACCTTC
TRBD1	TRBV30	.	TRBJ2-7	CAWSRTGVYEQYF	TGTGCCTGGAGTCGGACAGGGGTTTACGAGCAGTACTTC
TRBD1	TRBV12-5	.	TRBJ1-5	CASGWTGPSNQPQHF	TGTGCTAGTGGTTGGACAGGTCCTAGCAATCAGCCCCAGCATTTT
.	TRBV19	.	TRBJ1-2	CASTPSGGRLYGYTF	TGTGCCAGTACCCCCTCAGGCGGACGCCTATATGGCTACACCTTC
.	TRBV28	.	TRBJ2-7	CASSFTPRLTTAEQYF	TGTGCCAGCAGTTTCACCCCGAGACTGACAACGGCCGAGCAGTACTTC
.	TRBV2	.	TRBJ2-5	CASILSVFLETQYF	TGTGCCAGCATCTTGAGTGTTTTTCTGGAGACCCAGTACTTC
.	TRBV2	.	TRBJ2-3	CASSQSLNTQYF	TGTGCCAGCAGTCAATCCCTGAATACGCAGTATTTT
.	TRBV28	.	TRBJ2-4	CASSTRSKNIQYF	TGTGCCAGCAGTACCCGGTCCAAAAACATTCAGTACTTC
TRBD1	TRBV18	.	TRBJ1-1	CASSNYRGGEAFF	TGTGCCAGCTCAAACTACAGGGGAGGTGAAGCTTTCTTT
TRBD1	TRBV6-1	.	TRBJ2-1	CASKLGQGIGNEQFF	TGTGCCAGCAAATTGGGACAGGGGATCGGAAATGAGCAGTTCTTC
.	TRBV30	few	TRBJ2-7	CAWSGTGGLVDEQYF	TGTGCCTGGAGTGGGACCGGGGGTTTAGTCGACGAGCAGTACTTC
.	TRBV5-1	.	TRBJ1-5	CASSPDSVNQPQHF	TGCGCCAGCAGCCCTGACAGCGTGAATCAGCCCCAGCATTTT